The sequence of this T cell receptor (beta chain) was determined in a study of T-cell reconstitution after alpha-beta-depleted transplantation in children. Unique molecular identifiers were built into the TCRbeta library. Via MiXCR, TCRdb re-called the PCR reads, giving one row per CDR3 protein. This sample yields hundreds of thousands of distinct CDR3 sequences, of which approximately 12% are seen a single time; around 4.5% belongs to the top ten. Trimming removed 1 base at V and 5 bases at J, with 14 bases between. The CDR3 consists of 15 residues. CDR1 and CDR2 (germline): SGHVS, FQNEAQ. This clonotype appeared a few times.

The chain joins TRBV7-8 to TRBJ1-2, with no clear D. This specimen was PBMCs, taken from the stem cell graft. The TCR was taken from a human donor who donated a stem cell graft to a child with Fanconi anemia. The CDR3 DNA sequence: TGTGCCAGCAGCTTAGGCGCAGGTCCAACTTATGGCTACACCTTC. Its protein is CASSLGAGPTYGYTF. Combining the CDR3 with reference TRBV7-8 and TRBJ1-2 gives the whole variable domain GAGVSQSPRYKVAKRGQDVALRCDPISGHVSLFWYQQALGQGPEFLTYFQNEAQLDKSGLPSDRFFAERPEGSVSTLKIQRTQQEDSAVYLCASSLGAGPTYGYTFGSGTRLTVV.